Here is one TCR beta chain with its context. Its antigen is not identified. This specimen belongs to a study of vaccination effects on CD4 cells after COVID-19. The protocol was immunoSEQ multiplex PCR, while the TCRdb copy is restricted to in-frame clones and leaves out a portion. The table shows about 70,000 clones, with about 80% occurring only once. Using viral peptide pools, the ViraFEST assay grew out antigen-specific CD4+ T cells prior to sequencing. Following an approximately eleven-day culture, CD4+ T cells were purified. Vaccinated participants had no history of SARS-CoV-2 infection and tested negative for nucleocapsid antibodies. The sequence came from a human donor who received a COVID-19 vaccine. The source was CD4+ T cells from PBMCs cultured with SARS-CoV-2 spike peptides, collected before COVID-19 vaccination.

CDR3 amino acids: CASSLVSGVEETQYF. CDR3 in DNA: TGCGCCAGCAGCTTGGTTAGCGGGGTAGAAGAGACCCAGTACTTC. The chain uses TRBV5-1 and TRBJ2-5; TRBD2 agrees at 8 bases. Germline V gene data show CDR1 as SGHRS and CDR2 as YFSETQ. The CDR3 length is 15 residues. J lost 3 bases, V lost 0 bases, and 4 bases had no gene match.